This is a list of T cell receptor beta chains from one sample in a study of post-analysis software for immune sequencing data. TCRdb recomputed calls from the PCR reads with MiXCR, one row per CDR3 protein. The sample includes 400,000 to 500,000 distinct CDR3 sequences, approximately 39% seen only once; the top ten take about 7.6%. The sequenced sample consisted of blood. These TCRs come from a girl between 2 and 10 years old with multiple sclerosis. Each CDR3 is given with its conserved first and last residue. Each record gives: CDR3 DNA, CDR3 protein, D gene, clone size, J gene, V gene. D genes are given only for firm matches. Clone size is stated in some rows and not others, as once, few, many or a class when expanded.

TGTGCCAGCAGCGACGGAGGAGGCAATCAGCCCCAGCATTTT | CASSDGGGNQPQHF | - | - | TRBJ1-5 | TRBV9
TGCGCCAGCAGCTTTCAGGGTGCGCGCGAGCAGTACTTC | CASSFQGAREQYF | - | - | TRBJ2-7 | TRBV5-1
TGTGCCAGCAGGTTGCACAATGAGCAGTTCTTC | CASRLHNEQFF | - | - | TRBJ2-1 | TRBV28
TGTGCCAGCAGCCACCACTTTTCCCTCGGCTACGAGCAGTACTTC | CASSHHFSLGYEQYF | - | once | TRBJ2-7 | TRBV13
TGTGCCAGCAGCCAAGTAGGGGGGGGCTACGGGACCCAGTACTTC | CASSQVGGGYGTQYF | - | - | TRBJ2-5 | TRBV3-1
TGTGCCAGCAAACTACCGGGGAATGAGCAGTTCTTC | CASKLPGNEQFF | - | few | TRBJ2-1 | TRBV6-6
TGCAGCGCACTACGTCGGAGCTCTGGGGCCAACGTCCTGACTTTC | CSALRRSSGANVLTF | - | few | TRBJ2-6 | TRBV29-1
TGCAGCGTTGGCGTACGGGCAGAAAGCGGGGTTTTCTTCAATGAGCAGTTCTTC | CSVGVRAESGVFFNEQFF | TRBD2 | - | TRBJ2-1 | TRBV29-1
TGTGCCAGCTCTCTAGTCTACTCCTACGAGCAGTACTTC | CASSLVYSYEQYF | - | - | TRBJ2-7 | TRBV27
TGCGTCAGCAGCTTTACTCAAGAGACCCAGTACTTC | CVSSFTQETQYF | - | - | TRBJ2-5 | TRBV5-1
TGCGCCAGCAGCACGGGGGCCCGGAACACTGAAGCTTTCTTT | CASSTGARNTEAFF | - | - | TRBJ1-1 | TRBV5-1
TGTGCCAGCAGCCAAGAAAGGACTAGCGGCGGGAGTCGTTCGAATGAGCAGTTCTTC | CASSQERTSGGSRSNEQFF | TRBD2 | few | TRBJ2-1 | TRBV4-2
TGCAGCGTTGAAAGGTCTAGGCAGGAGCAGTTCTTC | CSVERSRQEQFF | - | many | TRBJ2-1 | TRBV29-1
TGTGCCAGCAGTACTAGCGATACCTACGAGCAGTACTTC | CASSTSDTYEQYF | TRBD2 | - | TRBJ2-7 | TRBV2
TGTGCCAGCAGCATGGTCGACAGGGCTCGGAGCGAGCAGTACTTC | CASSMVDRARSEQYF | TRBD1 | few | TRBJ2-7 | TRBV7-2
TGTGCCGGCAGTTTTGCCGGGACATACGAGCAGTACTTC | CAGSFAGTYEQYF | - | - | TRBJ2-7 | TRBV28
TGTGCCAGCAGCCTTCAGGGACTTTGGAACACTGAAGCTTTCTTT | CASSLQGLWNTEAFF | - | - | TRBJ1-1 | TRBV3-1
TGTGCCAGCAGTTTTGGACAGGGTCCCTACGAGCAGTACTTC | CASSFGQGPYEQYF | TRBD1 | - | TRBJ2-7 | TRBV7-2
TGCAGCGTTGAGTCCGGGACAGGGGGTAACGAGCAGTACTTC | CSVESGTGGNEQYF | TRBD1 | - | TRBJ2-7 | TRBV29-1
TGTGCCAGCCCCCGCGCCTCGTCAGGTACCCAGTACTTC | CASPRASSGTQYF | - | many | TRBJ2-5 | TRBV7-7
TGTGTCACCAGCAGAGTTAGAGGGTTGGACCCGGGGGCCAAAAACATTCAGTACTTC | CVTSRVRGLDPGAKNIQYF | - | - | TRBJ2-4 | TRBV15
TGTGCCATCAGTGACCTCAGTAGCGGGCATACCTACGAGCAGTACTTC | CAISDLSSGHTYEQYF | TRBD2 | many | TRBJ2-7 | TRBV10-3
TGCAGCGTTGAAGGGATGCAGGGGTTCGACGGCTACGAGCAGTACTTC | CSVEGMQGFDGYEQYF | - | few | TRBJ2-7 | TRBV29-1
TGCGCCAGCAGCTTGGGAGGGGGGCGAGAAGCTTTCTTT | CASSLGGGREAFF | - | - | TRBJ1-1 | TRBV5-1
TGTGCCAGCAGTCCTGGGGCGGGGGGACAAGAGACCCAGTACTTC | CASSPGAGGQETQYF | TRBD2 | few | TRBJ2-5 | TRBV4-2
TGTGCCACCAGCAGATCCAGCGGGATGTACAATGAGCAGTTCTTC | CATSRSSGMYNEQFF | TRBD2 | few | TRBJ2-1 | TRBV15
TGCGCCAGCAGCCCTCGGACAGGGGACAGCTTTCGTGTCCACGAGCAGTACTTC | CASSPRTGDSFRVHEQYF | TRBD1 | - | TRBJ2-7 | TRBV4-1
TGTGCCAGCAGCCGGGGACTTCTGGAGGAGCAGTTCTTC | CASSRGLLEEQFF | - | few | TRBJ2-1 | TRBV4-2
TGTGCCAGCAGCCGTCACACGGGAGGGGTGAATGAGCAGTTCTTC | CASSRHTGGVNEQFF | TRBD2 | few | TRBJ2-1 | TRBV28
TGCAGTGCTAGAGCCCGTCCGGGACAGATCTACGAGCAGTACTTC | CSARARPGQIYEQYF | TRBD1 | few | TRBJ2-7 | TRBV20-1
TGTGCCAGCAGTTTCTCTACCCGAGACCAAGGTCTAGCCAAAAACATTCAGTACTTC | CASSFSTRDQGLAKNIQYF | - | - | TRBJ2-4 | TRBV28
TGCAGCGCCACGACCGGGACAGGCCGCTCCTACGAGCAGTACTTC | CSATTGTGRSYEQYF | TRBD1 | - | TRBJ2-7 | TRBV29-1
TGTGCCATCAGCAGATCGGACCCAACCTACAATGAGCAGTTCTTC | CAISRSDPTYNEQFF | - | few | TRBJ2-1 | TRBV10-3
TGCGCCAGCAGCACCCGACAGGGAGGGGATGAAAAACTGTTTTTT | CASSTRQGGDEKLFF | TRBD1 | - | TRBJ1-4 | TRBV4-1
TGTGCCAGCAGCCAAGTTCCGGACCGCGAAAGCTCTTACGAGCAGTACTTC | CASSQVPDRESSYEQYF | - | - | TRBJ2-7 | TRBV14
TGTGCCAGCAGCTCCCTAGTTATGAACACTGAAGCTTTCTTT | CASSSLVMNTEAFF | - | few | TRBJ1-1 | TRBV7-3
TGTGCCAGCAGCTCTCGAACCGGGTCCAGATATGAGACCCAGTACTTC | CASSSRTGSRYETQYF | - | many | TRBJ2-5 | TRBV13
TGTGCCAGCAGGCCCGGACTAGCCTCCGAGACCCAGTACTTC | CASRPGLASETQYF | TRBD2 | - | TRBJ2-5 | TRBV6-2/TRBV6-3
TGTGCCAGCAGCTTACAGGGATCGGGCGGGGCTTACGAGCAGTACTTC | CASSLQGSGGAYEQYF | - | - | TRBJ2-7 | TRBV7-2
TGTGGCCCGGGGAGACACTATGGCTACACCTTC | CGPGRHYGYTF | - | - | TRBJ1-2 | TRBV12-3/TRBV12-4
TGTGCCAGCAGTAGCGAAATTGCCCAGTACTTC | CASSSEIAQYF | - | - | TRBJ2-7 | TRBV12-3/TRBV12-4